One and the same sample provided the 32 T cell receptor beta chains below, sequenced in a study of regulatory T cells in long-lasting Graves disease. Construction of the TCR beta libraries employed iRepertoire HTBI primers in conjunction with Arm-PCR of CDR3 regions. A single record per CDR3 protein comes from TCRdb applying MiXCR to the multiplex PCR reads. The sample lists about 400,000 distinct CDR3 sequences; roughly 20% were seen once. Time point indicated: persistent/refractory GD, antithyroid drugs over 5 years with positive TRAb. PBMCs were the source of the RNA used for TCR sequencing. This specimen was peripheral blood mononuclear cells (PBMCs), taken when the disease was refractory, from a patient treated with antithyroid drugs. Receptors were obtained from a female donor with Graves disease.

This clonotype was counted at least ten times. V is TRBV18 and J is TRBJ1-4; D might be TRBD1 (6 bases). Trimming shortened V by 3 bases and J by 4 bases, and 9 bases separated the two germline ends. From germline, CDR1 is KGHSH and CDR2 LQKENI. The CDR3 length is 14 residues. The CDR3 spells CASSPDSYNEKLFF. The CDR3 nucleotides are TGTGCCAGCTCACCGGACAGCTATAATGAAAAACTGTTTTTT.

Concerning this clonotype itself: This is likely a read error, given that the CDR3 carries no conserved phenylalanine or tryptophan at its end. V is TRBV5-1 and J is TRBJ1-1; 7 bases are a match to TRBD1. The CDR3 totals 15 residues. The germline V gene encodes CDR1 SGHRS and CDR2 YFSETQ. V was pared by 3 bases and J by 1 base, with 6 bases of the junction left unmatched. The CDR3 loop is CASSSGGTANTEAFS. The CDR3 DNA reads TGCGCCAGCAGCTCGGGCGGGACAGCGAACACTGAAGCTTTCTCT.

Many counts were recorded for this clonotype. The chain's CDR3 is CASSLDSGENTEAFF. The CDR3, as DNA: TGTGCCAGCAGCCTCGACTCCGGGGAGAACACTGAAGCTTTCTTT. The rearrangement uses TRBV27 and TRBJ1-1, with unresolved D. This CDR3 has 15 residues. V gave up 6 bases and J gave up 1 base, with 15 bases separating them. The germline CDR1 and CDR2 sequences are MNHEY and SMNVEV (reference sequence).

This clonotype was picked up a small number of times. This could be a read error, since a much larger clone is one nucleotide away. The rearrangement links TRBV6-2 or TRBV6-3 to TRBJ2-2; D might be TRBD2 (7 bases). This CDR3 comprises 15 residues. Trimming shortened V by 5 bases and J by 2 bases, and 12 bases separated the two germline ends. Germline assignment: CDR1 MNHEY and CDR2 SVGEGT. CDR3 region: CASSGGDINTGELFF. Written as DNA, the CDR3 is TGTGCCAGCAGTGGGGGGGACATAAACACCGGGGAGCTGTTTTTT.

This clonotype occurred a few times. The V gene is TRBV11-2, the J gene TRBJ1-3, with 8 bases matching TRBD1. The germline V gene encodes CDR1 SGHAT and CDR2 FQNNGV. V gave up 5 bases and J gave up 4 bases; unmatched junction bases: 7. CDR3 length: 15 residues. DNA for the CDR3: TGTGCCAGCAGCGTTCAGGGGGCGCCCGGAAACACCATATATTTT. Residues: CASSVQGAPGNTIYF.

The CDR3 bases are TGTGCCTGGGACGGTCAGGTGGCTAGCGAGCAGTACTTC. Amino acid sequence: CAWDGQVASEQYF. The chain couples TRBV30 to TRBJ2-7; D is unresolved. V dropped 5 bases and J dropped 6 bases, with 17 bases sitting between them. Looked up from germline, CDR1 is GTSNPN and CDR2 is SVGIG (reference sequence). The CDR3 is 13 amino acids.

The chain combines TRBV6-2 or TRBV6-3 with TRBJ1-1, with D unresolved. The CDR3 extends over 13 amino acids. Trimming took 0 bases from V and 3 from J, leaving 5 bases between them. The germline V gene has CDR1 MNHEY and CDR2 SVGEGT. CDR3: CASSYSSYTEAFF. The CDR3, as DNA: TGTGCCAGCAGTTACTCGAGCTACACTGAAGCTTTCTTT.

There are many counts of this clonotype. V is TRBV24-1 and J is TRBJ1-5; the match to TRBD1 covers 7 bases. Germline V gives CDR1 KGHDR, CDR2 SFDVKD. The CDR3 loop spans 16 amino acids. J gave up 0 bases and V 4 bases, and 5 bases lay outside the gene matches. CDR3 sequence: CATSEGQLHSNQPQHF. The CDR3 DNA reads as TGTGCCACCAGTGAGGGACAGCTACATAGCAATCAGCCCCAGCATTTT.

The table lists this clonotype with a few counts. A read error is possible here, since a much larger clone lies one base away. The genes are TRBV6-1 and TRBJ2-7; TRBD1 or TRBD2 may be the D gene (5 bases each). V lost 2 bases to trimming and J lost 7 bases, with 9 bases between them. This CDR3 spans 12 amino acids. Germline V lookup: CDR1 MNHNS, CDR2 SASEGT. The CDR3 DNA reads TGTGCCAGCAGTGAATTTGAGGGGGAGCAGTACTTC. Translated: CASSEFEGEQYF.

This clonotype was observed a handful of times. The V call is TRBV24-1, the J call TRBJ1-5; a weak D match, TRBD1 (5 bases). Between the trimmed V and J ends, which lost 5 bases and 5 bases, there was a span of 12 bases. CDR3 length equals 14 residues. The germline V gene encodes CDR1 KGHDR and CDR2 SFDVKD. The CDR3 bases are TGTGCCACCAGTGCCCAGGGAATGGATCAGCCCCAGCATTTT. Its protein is CATSAQGMDQPQHF.

The J gene is TRBJ2-7, the V gene TRBV4-1, with 7 bases identical to TRBD1. The CDR3 is 14 residues long. Germline values: CDR1 MGHRA, CDR2 YSYEKL. The trim removed 3 bases at V and 6 bases at J, leaving 8 bases unmatched. CDR3 residues: CASSHPFGQAEQYF. CDR3 coding DNA: TGCGCCAGCAGCCACCCCTTCGGACAGGCCGAGCAGTACTTC.

The chain carries TRBV7-6 and TRBJ1-5; a possible D gene is TRBD1 (5 bases). V was cut by 3 bases and J by 9 bases, with 12 bases left in between. Germline CDR1 is SGHVS and CDR2 is FNYEAQ. The length of the CDR3 is 13 residues. The CDR3, as DNA: TGTGCCAGCAGCTTTGGAACAGGAGGGCCCCAGCATTTT. Residues: CASSFGTGGPQHF.

This clonotype was detected many times. The chain has TRBV6-1 and TRBJ2-5, with D possibly being TRBD1 or TRBD2 (5 bases each). Trimming removed 4 bases from V and 2 bases from J, with 8 bases in between. The CDR3 extends over 13 amino acids. Germline V gene sequence: CDR1 MNHNS, CDR2 SASEGT. The CDR3 protein is CASSGWGQETQYF. CDR3 nucleotides: TGTGCCAGCAGTGGCTGGGGGCAAGAGACCCAGTACTTC.

This clonotype was detected only a few times. V is TRBV6-2 or TRBV6-3 and J is TRBJ2-7, with TRBD1 identical over 7 bases. CDR1 and CDR2 (germline): MNHEY, SVGEGT. The V segment lost 2 bases and the J segment 2 bases; nucleotides outside the gene matches: 6. The CDR3 runs to 15 residues. This CDR3 is CASSYVGQGAYEQYF. The CDR3 DNA reads TGTGCCAGCAGTTACGTCGGCCAGGGGGCCTACGAGCAGTACTTC.

Worth noting for this clonotype: Mismatch with germline at one junction end may stem from a read error. J is TRBJ2-5 and V is TRBV19; 12 nucleotides align to TRBD1. The CDR3 loop spans 15 amino acids. Germline CDR1 is LNHDA and CDR2 is SQIVND (reference sequence). CDR3 in DNA: TGTGCCAGTAGTATATCCGGGACAGGGGGCGAGACCCAGTCCTTC. It is translated as CASSISGTGGETQSF.

This chain joins TRBV30 and TRBJ2-2, with 11 bases matching TRBD2. The CDR3 totals 15 residues. The V and J ends lost 4 bases and 6 bases, in that order; junction bases with no gene match: 7. Germline lookup yields CDR1 GTSNPN and CDR2 SVGIG (reference sequence). The DNA of the CDR3 is TGTGCCTGGATTTTTAGCGGGAGGGCCTCCGGGGAGCTGTTTTTT. It yields the protein CAWIFSGRASGELFF.

The chain recombines TRBV19 with TRBJ2-2, with D perhaps matching TRBD1 or TRBD2 (7 bases each). Germline values: CDR1 LNHDA, CDR2 SQIVND (reference sequence). The V end lost 6 bases, the J end lost 6 bases, and 17 bases lay between the germline ends. The CDR3 loop spans 15 amino acids. The CDR3 region has the DNA TGTGCCAGTAGCCGTCAGGGGGGGGGTGCCGGGGAGCTGTTTTTT. Translating gives CASSRQGGGAGELFF.

This clonotype has a count of ten or more. The V gene is TRBV11-2, the J gene TRBJ1-4; 9 nucleotides align to TRBD1. V lost 3 bases to trimming and J lost 8 bases; unmatched junction nucleotides: 13. The germline CDR1 and CDR2 sequences are SGHAT and FQNNGV. This CDR3 has 17 amino acids. The CDR3 DNA reads TGTGCCAGCAGCTTCGGTAGCCACAGGGGGCTTGGAGAAAAACTGTTTTTT. Its protein is CASSFGSHRGLGEKLFF.

This clonotype was recorded many times. The chain combines TRBV11-2 with TRBJ2-2, with 7 bases aligning to TRBD2. The CDR3 has 16 amino acids. The ends lost 6 bases at V and 3 bases at J; junction bases unmatched: 10. In germline, CDR1 is SGHAT, CDR2 FQNNGV. The DNA for the CDR3 is TGTGCCAGCAGTTCCTCGGGGGGAGGGTACACCGGGGAGCTGTTTTTT. Amino acid sequence: CASSSSGGGYTGELFF.

This chain uses TRBV7-9 with TRBJ2-1; D gene ambiguous. In germline, CDR1 is SEHNR, CDR2 FQNEAQ (reference sequence). This CDR3 has 14 amino acids. V shed 1 base and J shed 2 bases, with 6 bases lying between them. CDR3 bases: TGTGCCAGCAGCTTAGAGGTAACCTACAATGAGCAGTTCTTC. It yields the protein CASSLEVTYNEQFF.

Ten or more counts support this clonotype. This sequence joins TRBV12-3 or TRBV12-4 and TRBJ2-1; 8 bases match TRBD2. V shed 4 bases and J 4 bases; nucleotides not matched to a gene: 3. The CDR3 length is 14 residues. The DNA for the CDR3 is TGTGCCAGCAGTTCTAGCGGGCTATACAATGAGCAGTTCTTC. Translation gives CASSSSGLYNEQFF.

The chain recombines TRBV7-2 with TRBJ1-6, with 9 bases aligning to TRBD1. V was pared by 5 bases and J by 3 bases, with 5 bases of the junction left unmatched. The CDR3 consists of 16 residues. The germline V gene encodes CDR1 SGHTA and CDR2 FQGNSA. The CDR3 DNA is TGTGCCAGCAGCATGACAGGGGGGATCTATAATTCACCCCTCCACTTT. It yields the protein CASSMTGGIYNSPLHF.

In this sample, this clonotype turned up a few times. Only one base separates this from a far larger clonotype, so it likely reflects a read error. V gene TRBV6-4 combines with J gene TRBJ2-5, with D uncertain. The CDR3 is 11 residues long. V was clipped by 2 bases and J by 3 bases, with 1 base between them. Germline V gives CDR1 MRHNA, CDR2 SNTAGT. The CDR3 nucleotides are TGTGCCAGCAGTGACGAAGAGACCCAGTACTTC. It encodes CASSDEETQYF.

This chain uses TRBV20-1 with TRBJ1-6; perhaps TRBD1 as D (5 bases). The V end was cut by 7 bases, the J end by 5 bases, with 9 bases between. The CDR3 contains 12 residues. Per the germline V gene, CDR1 is DFQATT and CDR2 is SNEGSKA (reference sequence). CDR3 in amino acids: CSVRAHNSPLHF. In nucleotides, the CDR3 is TGCAGTGTCAGGGCCCATAATTCACCCCTCCACTTT.

The chain has TRBV12-3 or TRBV12-4 and TRBJ1-5; D is uncertain. V gave up 5 bases and J gave up 11 bases, with 10 bases separating them. The CDR3 contains 11 residues. DNA of the CDR3: TGTGCCAGCAGTGGCCTCGGGGCCCAGCATTTT. It specifies CASSGLGAQHF.

The chain recombines TRBV4-3 with TRBJ2-5, with D uncertain. The CDR3 loop spans 12 amino acids. Germline values: CDR1 LGHNA, CDR2 YSLEER. V lost 1 base to trimming and J lost 4 bases, with 4 bases between them. CDR3 amino acids: CASSQAPETQYF. Written as DNA, the CDR3 is TGCGCCAGCAGCCAAGCCCCAGAGACCCAGTACTTC.

CDR3 bases: TGCAGCGTTGGGGGACAGGGGAACACCGGGGAGCTGTTTTTT. Translated: CSVGGQGNTGELFF. The chain employs TRBV29-1 and TRBJ2-2, with TRBD1 matching 9 bases. CDR1 and CDR2 (germline): SQVTM, ANQGSEA. This CDR3 has 14 amino acids. V lost 4 bases to trimming and J lost 1 base; unmatched junction nucleotides: 1.

The CDR3 region has the DNA TGTGCCAGCAGCCCCGAACTACAAGAGACCCAGTACTTC. Its translation is CASSPELQETQYF. This chain uses TRBV7-2 with TRBJ2-5; the D is unclear. CDR3 length: 13 residues. The V gene lost 5 bases and the J gene lost 2 bases, with 9 bases spanning the gap. From germline, CDR1 is SGHTA and CDR2 FQGNSA. Complete variable domain (other parts from reference TRBV7-2 and TRBJ2-5): GAGVSQSPSNKVTEKGKDVELRCDPISGHTALYWYRQSLGQGLEFLIYFQGNSAPDKSGLPSDRFSAERTGGSVSTLTIQRTQQEDSAVYLCASSPELQETQYFGPGTRLLVL.

This chain connects TRBV19 to TRBJ1-5; tentatively, D is TRBD1 (5 bases). Germline values: CDR1 LNHDA, CDR2 SQIVND (reference sequence). The CDR3 runs 14 residues. Trimming cost V 4 bases and J 3 bases, with 10 bases left between them. This CDR3 reads CASSKQALNQPQHF. CDR3 DNA: TGTGCCAGTAGTAAACAGGCCCTCAATCAGCCCCAGCATTTT. Full variable domain (rest looked up from reference TRBV19 and TRBJ1-5): DGGITQSPKYLFRKEGQNVTLSCEQNLNHDAMYWYRQDPGQGLRLIYYSQIVNDFQKGDIAEGYSVSREKKESFPLTVTSAQKNPTAFYLCASSKQALNQPQHFGDGTRLSIL.

V and J are TRBV20-1 and TRBJ2-7; tentatively, D is TRBD1 (5 bases). Trimming left V 5 bases short and J 2 bases short, with 13 bases between. Germline V gene lookup returns CDR1 DFQATT and CDR2 SNEGSKA (reference sequence). The CDR3 spans 13 residues. The CDR3 DNA sequence: TGCAGTGCTCCCAAGACAGTGACCTACGAGCAGTACTTC. It specifies CSAPKTVTYEQYF.

The chain is built from TRBV6-1 and TRBJ2-7, with a weak D call TRBD1 (6 bases). The V gene lost 10 bases and the J gene lost 2 bases, with 12 bases spanning the gap. This CDR3 spans 12 amino acids. Germline CDR1 MNHNS, CDR2 SASEGT. CDR3 region: CATNGQTYEQYF. CDR3 sequence (DNA): TGTGCCACGAATGGACAGACCTACGAGCAGTACTTC.

This clonotype was recorded once. This chain connects TRBV9 to TRBJ2-4; D is ambiguous. Trimming pared 7 bases from V and 0 bases from J, leaving 8 bases between. This CDR3 is 13 amino acids long. The germline CDR1 and CDR2 sequences are SGDLS and YYNGEE. CDR3 coding DNA: TGTGCCAGCGGCATCTTAGCCAAAAACATTCAGTACTTC. Translation: CASGILAKNIQYF.